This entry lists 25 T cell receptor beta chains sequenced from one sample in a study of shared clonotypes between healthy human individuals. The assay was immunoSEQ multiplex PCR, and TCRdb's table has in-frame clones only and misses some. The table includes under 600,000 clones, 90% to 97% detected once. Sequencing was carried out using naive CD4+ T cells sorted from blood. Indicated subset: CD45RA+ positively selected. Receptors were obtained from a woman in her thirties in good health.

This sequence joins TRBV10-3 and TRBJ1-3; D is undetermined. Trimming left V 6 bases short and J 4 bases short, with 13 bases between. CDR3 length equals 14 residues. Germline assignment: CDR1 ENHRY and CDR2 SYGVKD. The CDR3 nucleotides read TGTGCCATCAGGGGGTCTGTGGTCGGAAACACCATATATTTT. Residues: CAIRGSVVGNTIYF.

For the CDR3, the DNA is TGTGCCAGCAGTTCGGGGGACAGGGGTACCTACGAGCAGTACTTC. Protein sequence: CASSSGDRGTYEQYF. V gene TRBV28 combines with J gene TRBJ2-7, with 10 bases matching TRBD1. CDR3 length: 15 amino acids. The V gene end was trimmed by 4 bases and the J gene end by 2 bases; junction bases not matched to a gene: 5. Germline assignment: CDR1 MDHEN and CDR2 SYDVKM.

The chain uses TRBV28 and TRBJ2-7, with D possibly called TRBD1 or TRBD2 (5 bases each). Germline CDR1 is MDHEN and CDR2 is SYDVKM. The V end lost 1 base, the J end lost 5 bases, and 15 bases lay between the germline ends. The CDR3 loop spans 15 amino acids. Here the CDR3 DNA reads TGTGCCAGCAGTTTATTGGGGACCGCGAGGCACGAGCAGTACTTC. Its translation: CASSLLGTARHEQYF.

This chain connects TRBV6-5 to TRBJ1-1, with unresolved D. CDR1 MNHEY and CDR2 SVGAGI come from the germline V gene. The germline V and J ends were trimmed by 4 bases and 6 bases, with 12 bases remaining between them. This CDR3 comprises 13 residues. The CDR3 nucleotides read TGTGCCAGCAGTTCTGTAGCGTTGGCTGAAGCTTTCTTT. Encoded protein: CASSSVALAEAFF.

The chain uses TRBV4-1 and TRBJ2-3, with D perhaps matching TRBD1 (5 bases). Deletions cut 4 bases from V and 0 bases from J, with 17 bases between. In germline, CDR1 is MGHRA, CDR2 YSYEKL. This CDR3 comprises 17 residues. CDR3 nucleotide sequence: TGCGCCAGCAGCCCCCGACAGTTTCGATCTAGCACAGATACGCAGTATTTT. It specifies CASSPRQFRSSTDTQYF.

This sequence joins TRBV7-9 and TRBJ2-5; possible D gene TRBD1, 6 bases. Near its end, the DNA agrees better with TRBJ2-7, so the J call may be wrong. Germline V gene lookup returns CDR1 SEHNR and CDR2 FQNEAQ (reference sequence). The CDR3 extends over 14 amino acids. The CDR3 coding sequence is TGTGCCAGCGGACCGGATAGGGGGTCCTACGAGCAGTACTTC. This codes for CASGPDRGSYEQYF.

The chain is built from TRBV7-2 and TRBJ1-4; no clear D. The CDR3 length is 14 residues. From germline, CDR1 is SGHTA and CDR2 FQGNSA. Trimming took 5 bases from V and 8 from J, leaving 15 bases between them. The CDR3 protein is CASSAELNGEKLFF. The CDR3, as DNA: TGTGCCAGCAGCGCAGAGCTGAATGGAGAAAAACTGTTTTTT.

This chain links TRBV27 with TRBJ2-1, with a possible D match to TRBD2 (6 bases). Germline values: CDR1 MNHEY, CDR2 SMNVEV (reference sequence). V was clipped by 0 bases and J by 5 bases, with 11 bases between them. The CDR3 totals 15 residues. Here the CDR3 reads CASSLSSGWDNEQFF. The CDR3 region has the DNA TGTGCCAGCAGTTTATCGAGCGGGTGGGACAATGAGCAGTTCTTC.

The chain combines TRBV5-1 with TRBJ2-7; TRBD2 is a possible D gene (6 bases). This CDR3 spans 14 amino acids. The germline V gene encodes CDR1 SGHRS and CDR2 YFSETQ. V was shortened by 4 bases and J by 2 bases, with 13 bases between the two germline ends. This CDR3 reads CASSTGTSTYEQYF. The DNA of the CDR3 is TGCGCCAGCAGCACCGGGACTTCCACCTACGAGCAGTACTTC.

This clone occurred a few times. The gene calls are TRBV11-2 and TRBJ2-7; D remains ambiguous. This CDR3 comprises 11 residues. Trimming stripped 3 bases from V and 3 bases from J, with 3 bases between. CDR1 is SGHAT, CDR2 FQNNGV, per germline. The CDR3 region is CASSFIYEQYF. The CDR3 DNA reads TGTGCCAGCAGCTTTATCTACGAGCAGTACTTC.

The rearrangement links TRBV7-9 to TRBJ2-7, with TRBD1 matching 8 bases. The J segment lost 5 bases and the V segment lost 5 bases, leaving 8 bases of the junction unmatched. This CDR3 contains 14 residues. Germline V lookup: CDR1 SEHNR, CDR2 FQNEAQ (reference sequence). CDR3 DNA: TGTGCCAGCAGCGACGGGACAGGTTCCGACGAGCAGTACTTC. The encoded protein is CASSDGTGSDEQYF.

CDR3 nucleotides: TGTGCCATCAGTGAGCTGCGCCGGTATCCCTATGGCTACACCTTC. Its protein is CAISELRRYPYGYTF. The chain uses TRBV10-3 and TRBJ1-2; no clear D gene. Trimming left V 2 bases short and J 4 bases short, with 14 bases between. CDR3 size: 15 residues. Per germline, CDR1 ENHRY and CDR2 SYGVKD.

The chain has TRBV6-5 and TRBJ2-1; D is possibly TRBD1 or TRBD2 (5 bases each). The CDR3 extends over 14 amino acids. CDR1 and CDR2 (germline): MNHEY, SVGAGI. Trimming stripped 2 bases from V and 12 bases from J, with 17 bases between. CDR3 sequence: CASSYPYGDQRQFF. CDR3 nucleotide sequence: TGTGCCAGCAGTTACCCCTACGGGGACCAACGGCAGTTCTTC.

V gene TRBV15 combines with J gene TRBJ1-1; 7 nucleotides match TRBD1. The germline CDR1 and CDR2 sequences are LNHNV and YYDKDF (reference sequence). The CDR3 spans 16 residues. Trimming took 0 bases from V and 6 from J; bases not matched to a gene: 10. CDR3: CATSRDLRQGDAEAFF. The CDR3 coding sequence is TGTGCCACCAGCAGAGATCTGCGACAGGGTGACGCTGAAGCTTTCTTT.

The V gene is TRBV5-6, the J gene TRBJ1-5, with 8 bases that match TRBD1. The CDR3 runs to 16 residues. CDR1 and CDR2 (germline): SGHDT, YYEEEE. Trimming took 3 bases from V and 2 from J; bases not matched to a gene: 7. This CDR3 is CASSSRTGRGNQPQHF. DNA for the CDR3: TGTGCCAGCAGCTCACGGACAGGGCGGGGCAATCAGCCCCAGCATTTT. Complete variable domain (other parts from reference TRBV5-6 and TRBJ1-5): DAGVTQSPTHLIKTRGQQVTLRCSPKSGHDTVSWYQQALGQGPQFIFQYYEEEERQRGNFPDRFSGHQFPNYSSELNVNALLLGDSALYLCASSSRTGRGNQPQHFGDGTRLSIL.

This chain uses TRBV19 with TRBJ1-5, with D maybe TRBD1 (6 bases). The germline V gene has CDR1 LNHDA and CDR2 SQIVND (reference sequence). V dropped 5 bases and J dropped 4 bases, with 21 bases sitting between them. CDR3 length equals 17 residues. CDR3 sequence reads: CASSAPPQGSRNQPQHF. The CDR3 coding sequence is TGTGCCAGTAGTGCACCGCCACAGGGATCGAGGAATCAGCCCCAGCATTTT.

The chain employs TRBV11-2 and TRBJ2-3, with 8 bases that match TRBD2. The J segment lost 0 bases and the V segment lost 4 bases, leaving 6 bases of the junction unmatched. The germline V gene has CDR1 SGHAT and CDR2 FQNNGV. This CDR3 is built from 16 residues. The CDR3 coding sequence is TGTGCCAGCAGCTCCATACTAGCGGAGAGCACAGATACGCAGTATTTT. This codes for CASSSILAESTDTQYF.

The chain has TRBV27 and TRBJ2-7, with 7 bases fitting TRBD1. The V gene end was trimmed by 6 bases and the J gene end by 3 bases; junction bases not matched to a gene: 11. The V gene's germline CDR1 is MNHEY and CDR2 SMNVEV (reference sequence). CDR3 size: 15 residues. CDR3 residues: CASSTDGTVNYEQYF. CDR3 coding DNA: TGTGCCAGCAGCACTGACGGGACAGTAAACTACGAGCAGTACTTC.

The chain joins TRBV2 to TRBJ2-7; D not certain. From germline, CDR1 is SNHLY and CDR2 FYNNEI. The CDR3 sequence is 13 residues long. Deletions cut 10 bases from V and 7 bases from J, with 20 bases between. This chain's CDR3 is CATRTTYLREQYF. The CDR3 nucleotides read TGTGCCACCAGGACCACGTACTTAAGAGAGCAGTACTTC.

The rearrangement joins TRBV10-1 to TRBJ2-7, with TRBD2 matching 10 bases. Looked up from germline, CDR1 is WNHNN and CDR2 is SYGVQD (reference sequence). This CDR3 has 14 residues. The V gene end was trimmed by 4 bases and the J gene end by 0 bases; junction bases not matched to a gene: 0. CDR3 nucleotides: TGCGCCAGCAGTGGGACTAGCGGCTCCTACGAGCAGTACTTC. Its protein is CASSGTSGSYEQYF.

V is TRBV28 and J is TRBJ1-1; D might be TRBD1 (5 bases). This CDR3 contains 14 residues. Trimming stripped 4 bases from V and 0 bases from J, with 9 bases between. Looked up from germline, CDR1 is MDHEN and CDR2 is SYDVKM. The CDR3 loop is CASSSQGLNTEAFF. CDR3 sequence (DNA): TGTGCCAGCAGTTCTCAGGGTTTGAACACTGAAGCTTTCTTT.

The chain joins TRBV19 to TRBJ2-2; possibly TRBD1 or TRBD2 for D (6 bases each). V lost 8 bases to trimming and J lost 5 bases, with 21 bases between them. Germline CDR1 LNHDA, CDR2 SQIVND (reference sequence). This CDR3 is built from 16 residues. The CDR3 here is CASGKSPGALTGELFF. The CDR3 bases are TGTGCCAGTGGAAAAAGTCCGGGGGCGCTTACCGGGGAGCTGTTTTTT.

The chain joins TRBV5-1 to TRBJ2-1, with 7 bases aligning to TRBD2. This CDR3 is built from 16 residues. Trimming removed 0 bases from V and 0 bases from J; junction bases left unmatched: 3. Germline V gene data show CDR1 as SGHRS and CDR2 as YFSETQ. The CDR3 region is CASSLGGGSSYNEQFF. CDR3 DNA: TGCGCCAGCAGCTTGGGGGGCGGGAGCTCCTACAATGAGCAGTTCTTC. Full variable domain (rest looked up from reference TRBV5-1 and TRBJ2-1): KAGVTQTPRYLIKTRGQQVTLSCSPISGHRSVSWYQQTPGQGLQFLFEYFSETQRNKGNFPGRFSGRQFSNSRSEMNVSTLELGDSALYLCASSLGGGSSYNEQFFGPGTRLTVL.

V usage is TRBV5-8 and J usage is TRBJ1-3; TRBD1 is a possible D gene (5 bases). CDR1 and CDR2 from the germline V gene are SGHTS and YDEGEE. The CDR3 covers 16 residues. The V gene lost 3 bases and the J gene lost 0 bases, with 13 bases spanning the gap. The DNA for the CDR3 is TGTGCCAGCAGCTCCCTCGGGGCGATCTCTGGAAACACCATATATTTT. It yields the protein CASSSLGAISGNTIYF.

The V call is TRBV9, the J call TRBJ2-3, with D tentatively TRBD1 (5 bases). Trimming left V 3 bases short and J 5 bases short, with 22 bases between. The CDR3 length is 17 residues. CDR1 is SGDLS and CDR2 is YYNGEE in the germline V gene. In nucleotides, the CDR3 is TGTGCCAGCAGCGGGGGCCCCTCTTCATTCTGGGGAGATACGCAGTATTTT. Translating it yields CASSGGPSSFWGDTQYF.